This TCR beta chain was found in a study of neoadjuvant anti-PD-1 for oral cavity cancer. Overall study: Patients without progression received a fourth nivolumab dose around day 43, then surgical resection on days 50-56.

The time point was: after neoadjuvant nivolumab, at surgical resection. TCRdb's table, derived via immunoSEQ multiplex PCR, lists solely in-frame clones and lacks some. The sample has about 14,000 clones; 70% to 85% are singletons. The CDR3 has 15 residues. Looked up from germline, CDR1 is SNHLY and CDR2 is FYNNEI. Trimming stripped 7 bases from V and 4 bases from J, with 17 bases between. A remark on this clone: Its antigen is not identified.

The study, taken as a whole, reports: Higher pretreatment blood Treg/Th17 ratios correlated with higher pretreatment blood and lower post-treatment tumor TCRbeta clonality.

The receptor's source is a person aged 40 to 85 with oral cavity squamous cell carcinoma. V and J are TRBV2 and TRBJ1-5, with D possibly TRBD1 on 5 matching bases. The source was PBMCs, collected after nivolumab (anti-PD-1) treatment. CDR3 protein: CASNRVGGSNQPQHF. For the CDR3, the DNA is TGTGCCAGCAACCGGGTCGGGGGGTCGAATCAGCCCCAGCATTTT.